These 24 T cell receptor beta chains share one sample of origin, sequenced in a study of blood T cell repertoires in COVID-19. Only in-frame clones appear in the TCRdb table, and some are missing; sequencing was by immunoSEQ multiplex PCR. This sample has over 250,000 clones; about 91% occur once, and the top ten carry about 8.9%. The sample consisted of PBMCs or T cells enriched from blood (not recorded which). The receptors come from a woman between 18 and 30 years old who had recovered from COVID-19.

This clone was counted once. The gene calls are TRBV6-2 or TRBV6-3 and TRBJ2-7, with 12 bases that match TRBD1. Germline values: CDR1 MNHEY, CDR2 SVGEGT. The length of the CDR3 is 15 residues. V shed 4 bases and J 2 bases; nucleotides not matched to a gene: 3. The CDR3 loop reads CASSLGQGAPYEQYF. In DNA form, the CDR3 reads TGTGCCAGCAGTTTGGGACAGGGGGCACCCTACGAGCAGTACTTC.

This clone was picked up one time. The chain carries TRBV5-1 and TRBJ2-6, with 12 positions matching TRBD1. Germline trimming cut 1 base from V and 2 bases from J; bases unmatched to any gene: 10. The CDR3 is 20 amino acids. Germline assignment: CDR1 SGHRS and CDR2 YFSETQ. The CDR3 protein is CASSLRLWDRGQAGANVLTF. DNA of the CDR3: TGCGCCAGCAGCTTGAGGCTTTGGGACAGGGGGCAGGCTGGGGCCAACGTCCTGACTTTC.

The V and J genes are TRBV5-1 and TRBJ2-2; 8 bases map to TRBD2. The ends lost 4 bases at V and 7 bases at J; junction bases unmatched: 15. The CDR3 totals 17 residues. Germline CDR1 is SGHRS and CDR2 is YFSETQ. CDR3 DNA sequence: TGCGCCAGCAGCCGCGCCACTAGCGGAAATCTCGACGGGGAGCTGTTTTTT. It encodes CASSRATSGNLDGELFF. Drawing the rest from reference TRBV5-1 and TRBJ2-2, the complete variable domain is KAGVTQTPRYLIKTRGQQVTLSCSPISGHRSVSWYQQTPGQGLQFLFEYFSETQRNKGNFPGRFSGRQFSNSRSEMNVSTLELGDSALYLCASSRATSGNLDGELFFGEGSRLTVL.

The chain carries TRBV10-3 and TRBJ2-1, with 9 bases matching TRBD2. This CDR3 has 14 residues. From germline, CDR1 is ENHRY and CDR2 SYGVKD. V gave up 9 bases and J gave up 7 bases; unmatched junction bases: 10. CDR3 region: CAIATGTSRNEQFF. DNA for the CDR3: TGTGCCATAGCTACAGGGACTAGCAGAAATGAGCAGTTCTTC.

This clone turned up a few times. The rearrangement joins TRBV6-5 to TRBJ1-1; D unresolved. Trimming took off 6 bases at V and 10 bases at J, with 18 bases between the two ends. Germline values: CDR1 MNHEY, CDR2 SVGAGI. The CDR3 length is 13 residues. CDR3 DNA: TGTGCCAGCAGGCTCAACCCCGAGGGCCCAGCTTTCTTT. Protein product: CASRLNPEGPAFF.

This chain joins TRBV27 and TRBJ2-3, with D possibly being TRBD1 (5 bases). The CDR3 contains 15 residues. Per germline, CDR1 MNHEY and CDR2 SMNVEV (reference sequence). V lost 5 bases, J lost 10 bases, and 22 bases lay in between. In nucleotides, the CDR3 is TGTGCCAGCAGTACAGGCTTCAATAGGGGTGGATCGCAGTATTTT. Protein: CASSTGFNRGGSQYF.

The DNA for the CDR3 is TGTGCCAGCAGTTTAGGGGGGGGACAAGGGCACTATGGCTACACCTTC. This encodes CASSLGGGQGHYGYTF. V is TRBV27 and J is TRBJ1-2; a possible D gene is TRBD1 (6 bases). V was clipped by 2 bases and J by 3 bases, with 16 bases between them. CDR3 length: 16 amino acids. The germline gives CDR1 MNHEY, CDR2 SMNVEV (reference sequence).

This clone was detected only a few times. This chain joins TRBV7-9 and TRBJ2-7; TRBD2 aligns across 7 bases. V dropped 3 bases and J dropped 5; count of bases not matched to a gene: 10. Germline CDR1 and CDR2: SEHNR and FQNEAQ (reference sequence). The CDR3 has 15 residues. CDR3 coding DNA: TGTGCCAGCAGCTTCCCGGGACTACGGATCCACGAGCAGTACTTC. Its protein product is CASSFPGLRIHEQYF.

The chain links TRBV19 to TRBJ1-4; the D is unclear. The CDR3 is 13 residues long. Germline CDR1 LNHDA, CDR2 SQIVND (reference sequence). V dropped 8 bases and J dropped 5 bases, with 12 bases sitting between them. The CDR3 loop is CASLGPQNEKLFF. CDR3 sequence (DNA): TGTGCCAGTCTTGGGCCGCAAAATGAAAAACTGTTTTTT.

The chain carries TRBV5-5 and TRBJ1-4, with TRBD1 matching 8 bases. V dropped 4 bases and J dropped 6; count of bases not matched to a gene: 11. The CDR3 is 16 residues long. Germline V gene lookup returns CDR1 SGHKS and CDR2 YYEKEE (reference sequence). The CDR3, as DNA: TGTGCCAGCAGCCTACGGCCGGGACAGGCGGATGAAAAACTGTTTTTT. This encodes CASSLRPGQADEKLFF. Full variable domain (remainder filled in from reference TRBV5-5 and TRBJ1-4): DAGVTQSPTHLIKTRGQQVTLRCSPISGHKSVSWYQQVLGQGPQFIFQYYEKEERGRGNFPDRFSARQFPNYSSELNVNALLLGDSALYLCASSLRPGQADEKLFFGSGTQLSVL.

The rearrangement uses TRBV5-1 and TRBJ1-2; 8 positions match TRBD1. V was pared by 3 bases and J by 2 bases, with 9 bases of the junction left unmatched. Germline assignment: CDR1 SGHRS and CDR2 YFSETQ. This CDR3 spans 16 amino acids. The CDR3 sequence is CASSWTQGALNYGYTF. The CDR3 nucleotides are TGCGCCAGCAGCTGGACGCAGGGGGCGCTCAACTATGGCTACACCTTC.

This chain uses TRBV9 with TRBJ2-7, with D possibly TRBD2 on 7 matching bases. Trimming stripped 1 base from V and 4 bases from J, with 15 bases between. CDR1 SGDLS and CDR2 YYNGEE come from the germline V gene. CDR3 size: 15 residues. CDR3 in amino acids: CASSVIRGAAYEQYF. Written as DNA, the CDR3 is TGTGCCAGCAGCGTAATCCGGGGGGCCGCATACGAGCAGTACTTC.

As DNA, the CDR3 is TGTGCCAGCAGCCAGCGAGACAGGGAGCATGGCTACACCTTC. The encoded protein is CASSQRDREHGYTF. The J gene is TRBJ1-2, the V gene TRBV3-1 (or the pseudogene TRBV3-2); 7 positions match TRBD1. Germline trimming cut 3 bases from V and 6 bases from J; bases unmatched to any gene: 7. This CDR3 has 14 residues. The germline V gene encodes CDR1 LGHDT and CDR2 YNNKEL (reference sequence).

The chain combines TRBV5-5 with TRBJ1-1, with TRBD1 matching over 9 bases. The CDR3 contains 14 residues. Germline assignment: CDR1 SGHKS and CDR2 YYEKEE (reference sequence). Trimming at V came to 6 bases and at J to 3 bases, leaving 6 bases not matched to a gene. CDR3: CASIYRGLDTEAFF. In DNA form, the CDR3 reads TGTGCCAGCATATACAGGGGGCTGGACACTGAAGCTTTCTTT.

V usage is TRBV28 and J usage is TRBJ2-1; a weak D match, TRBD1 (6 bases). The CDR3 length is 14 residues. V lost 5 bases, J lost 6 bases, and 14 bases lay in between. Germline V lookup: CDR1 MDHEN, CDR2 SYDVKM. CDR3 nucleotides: TGTGCCAGCAGTCCCCGACAGGTGATCAATGAGCAGTTCTTC. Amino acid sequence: CASSPRQVINEQFF. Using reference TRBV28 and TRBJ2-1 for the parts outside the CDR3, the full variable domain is DVKVTQSSRYLVKRTGEKVFLECVQDMDHENMFWYRQDPGLGLRLIYFSYDVKMKEKGDIPEGYSVSREKKERFSLILESASTNQTSMYLCASSPRQVINEQFFGPGTRLTVL.

The CDR3 loop is CASNRQGDQPQHF. The DNA of the CDR3 is TGTGCCAGCAATCGACAGGGGGATCAGCCCCAGCATTTT. This chain connects TRBV2 to TRBJ1-5, with 9 bases identical to TRBD1. This CDR3 is built from 13 residues. Trimming at V came to 7 bases and at J to 5 bases, leaving 3 bases not matched to a gene. Per germline, CDR1 SNHLY and CDR2 FYNNEI.

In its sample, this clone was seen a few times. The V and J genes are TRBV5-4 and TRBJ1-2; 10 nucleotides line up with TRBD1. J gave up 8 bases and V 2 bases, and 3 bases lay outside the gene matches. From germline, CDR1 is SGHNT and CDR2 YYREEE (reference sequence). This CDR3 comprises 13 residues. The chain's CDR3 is CASSLGTGVGYTF. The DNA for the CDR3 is TGTGCCAGCAGCTTAGGGACAGGGGTCGGCTACACCTTC.

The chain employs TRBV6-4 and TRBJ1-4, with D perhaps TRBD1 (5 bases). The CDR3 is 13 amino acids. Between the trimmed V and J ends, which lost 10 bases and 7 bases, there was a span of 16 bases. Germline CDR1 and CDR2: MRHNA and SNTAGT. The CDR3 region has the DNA TGTGCCATCCCTGCGGGGGTGGGTGAAAAACTGTTTTTT. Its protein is CAIPAGVGEKLFF.

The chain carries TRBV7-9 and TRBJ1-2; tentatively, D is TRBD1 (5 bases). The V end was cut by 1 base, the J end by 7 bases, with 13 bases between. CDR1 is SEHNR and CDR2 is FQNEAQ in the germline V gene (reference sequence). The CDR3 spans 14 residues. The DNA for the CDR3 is TGTGCCAGCAGCTTAGAGGCAGGGAGGCTTGGCTACACCTTC. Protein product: CASSLEAGRLGYTF.

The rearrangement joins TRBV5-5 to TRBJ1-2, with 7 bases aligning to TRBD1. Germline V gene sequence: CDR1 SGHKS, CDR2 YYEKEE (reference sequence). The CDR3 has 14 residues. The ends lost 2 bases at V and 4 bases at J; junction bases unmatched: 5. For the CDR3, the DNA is TGTGCCAGCAGCTTTACAGGGGATTTCTATGGCTACACCTTC. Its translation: CASSFTGDFYGYTF.

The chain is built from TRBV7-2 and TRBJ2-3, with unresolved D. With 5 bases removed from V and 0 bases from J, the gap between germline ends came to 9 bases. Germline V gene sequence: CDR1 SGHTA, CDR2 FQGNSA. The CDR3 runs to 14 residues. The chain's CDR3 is CASSPSTSTDTQYF. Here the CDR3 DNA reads TGTGCCAGCAGCCCCTCCACTAGCACAGATACGCAGTATTTT.

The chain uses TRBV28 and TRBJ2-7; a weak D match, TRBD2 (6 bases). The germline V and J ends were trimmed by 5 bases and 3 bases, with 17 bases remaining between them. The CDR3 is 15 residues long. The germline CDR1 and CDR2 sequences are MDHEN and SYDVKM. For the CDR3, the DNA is TGTGCCAGCAGTATGACAGCTAGCGCTAACTACGAGCAGTACTTC. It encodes CASSMTASANYEQYF.

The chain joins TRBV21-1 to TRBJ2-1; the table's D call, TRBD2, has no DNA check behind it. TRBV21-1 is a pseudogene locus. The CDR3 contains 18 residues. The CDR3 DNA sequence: TGTGCCAGCGCGGGGACTAGCGGGACCGACATCTCCTACAATGAGCAGTTCTTC. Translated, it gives CASAGTSGTDISYNEQFF.

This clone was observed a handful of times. CDR3 bases: TGTGCCAGCTCACCCGCTTTCAGCTCCTACGAGCAGTACTTC. Amino acid sequence: CASSPAFSSYEQYF. This sequence joins TRBV18 and TRBJ2-7; unclear D gene. V lost 3 bases to trimming and J lost 0 bases, with 9 bases between them. The CDR3 totals 14 residues. Germline CDR1 KGHSH, CDR2 LQKENI.